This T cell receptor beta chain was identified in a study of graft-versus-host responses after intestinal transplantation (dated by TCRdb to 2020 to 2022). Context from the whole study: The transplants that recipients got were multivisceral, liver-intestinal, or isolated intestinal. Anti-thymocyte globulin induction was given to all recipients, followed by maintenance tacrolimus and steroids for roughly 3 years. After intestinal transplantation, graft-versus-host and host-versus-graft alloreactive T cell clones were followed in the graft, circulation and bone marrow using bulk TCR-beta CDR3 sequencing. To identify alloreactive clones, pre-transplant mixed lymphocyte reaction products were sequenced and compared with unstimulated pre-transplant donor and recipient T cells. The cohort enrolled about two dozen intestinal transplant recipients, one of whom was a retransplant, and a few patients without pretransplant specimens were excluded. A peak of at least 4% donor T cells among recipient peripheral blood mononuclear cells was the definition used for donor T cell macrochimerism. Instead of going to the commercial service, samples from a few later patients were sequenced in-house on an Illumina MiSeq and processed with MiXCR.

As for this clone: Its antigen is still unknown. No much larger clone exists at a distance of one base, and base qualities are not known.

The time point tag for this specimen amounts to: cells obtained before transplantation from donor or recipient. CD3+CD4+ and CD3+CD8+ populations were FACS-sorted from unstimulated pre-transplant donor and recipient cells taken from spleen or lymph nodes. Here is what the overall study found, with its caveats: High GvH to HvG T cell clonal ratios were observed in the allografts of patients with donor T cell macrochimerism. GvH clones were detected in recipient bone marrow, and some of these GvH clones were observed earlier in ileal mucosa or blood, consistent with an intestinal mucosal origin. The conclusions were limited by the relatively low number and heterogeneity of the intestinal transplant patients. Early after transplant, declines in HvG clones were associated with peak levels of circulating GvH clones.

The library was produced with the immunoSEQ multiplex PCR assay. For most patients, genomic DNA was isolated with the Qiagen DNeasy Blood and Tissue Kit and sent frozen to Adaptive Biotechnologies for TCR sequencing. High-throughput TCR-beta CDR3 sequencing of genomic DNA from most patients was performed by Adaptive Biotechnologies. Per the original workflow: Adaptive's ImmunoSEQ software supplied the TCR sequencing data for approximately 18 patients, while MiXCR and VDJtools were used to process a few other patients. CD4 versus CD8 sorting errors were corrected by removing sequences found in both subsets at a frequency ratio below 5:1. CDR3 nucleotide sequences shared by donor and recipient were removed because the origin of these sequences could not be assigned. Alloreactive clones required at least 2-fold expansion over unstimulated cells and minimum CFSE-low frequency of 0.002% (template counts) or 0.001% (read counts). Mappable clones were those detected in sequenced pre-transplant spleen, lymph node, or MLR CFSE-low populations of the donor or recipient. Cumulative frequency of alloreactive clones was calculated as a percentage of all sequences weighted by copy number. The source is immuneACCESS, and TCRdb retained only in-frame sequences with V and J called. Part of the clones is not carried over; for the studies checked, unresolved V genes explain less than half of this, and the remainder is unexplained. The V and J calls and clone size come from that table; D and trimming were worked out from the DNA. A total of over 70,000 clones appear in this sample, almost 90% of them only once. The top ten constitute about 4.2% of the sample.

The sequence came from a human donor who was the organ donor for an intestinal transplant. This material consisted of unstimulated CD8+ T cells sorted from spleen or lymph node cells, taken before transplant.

The nucleotides are TGTGCCACCAAGTCTAATCCGTACAGCCACAATCAGCCCCAGCATTTT. This gives the protein CATKSNPYSHNQPQHF. Recombination linked TRBV15 to TRBJ1-5; the D gene remains uncertain. Its CDR3 holds 16 amino acids, cysteine through phenylalanine. Only the CDR3 DNA stays, 48 bases, in frame from base 1. Trimming takes 7 bases from V and 3 bases from J, and the germline ends sit 19 bases apart. Based on the germline V gene (reference sequence), the CDR1 and CDR2 sequences are LNHNV and YYDKDF.